This T cell receptor (beta chain) was captured by sequencing in a study of neurological immune-mediated disorders. With 4 bases clipped from V and 7 bases from J, the junction kept 5 bases outside the gene matches. This CDR3 spans 14 amino acids. Germline values: CDR1 SGHDT, CDR2 YYEEEE. The cDNA came from 5'RACE, which used 10-nucleotide random UMIs. TCRdb passed the 5' RACE reads through MiXCR, listing each CDR3 protein once. The sample holds fewer than 90,000 distinct CDR3 sequences, 10% seen once. The table lists this clonotype with many counts. Noted time point: longitudinal time-point 1 (baseline). A total of 2 million PBMCs stored at -80 degrees C provided the unsorted libraries.

What was sequenced was PBMCs. The receptor comes from a man aged 30 to 39 in good health. The chain employs TRBV5-6 and TRBJ2-3; 11 nucleotides line up with TRBD2. The CDR3 nucleotides are TGTGCCAGCAGCAAGACTAGCGGGACGTATACGCAGTATTTT. Residues: CASSKTSGTYTQYF.